This T cell receptor beta chain was identified during a study of T-cell memory formation after mild COVID-19. A 5'RACE reaction primed in the constant segment made cDNA libraries of TCR alpha and TCR beta, and these carried sample barcodes and UMIs. TCRdb processed the 5' RACE reads anew with MiXCR; each CDR3 protein has one entry. The sample has 55,000 to 75,000 distinct CDR3 sequences, roughly 26% seen once. This clonotype was seen only a few times. This clonotype was sampled from a man aged 18 to 35 who had mild COVID-19 (a few samples of this study predate the infection). Cell type and time point are not known. Sequencing used PBMCs or a T cell subset sorted from them (not recorded which).

The CDR3 DNA is TGCGCCAGCAGCTTGTACCGGGCGAACACTGAAGCTTTCTTT. It translates to CASSLYRANTEAFF. This chain links TRBV5-1 with TRBJ1-1; D is unresolved. The CDR3 is 14 residues long. Trimming left V 1 base short and J 1 base short, with 8 bases between. Germline V gene sequence: CDR1 SGHRS, CDR2 YFSETQ.